This T cell receptor beta chain was found in a study of cytomegalovirus exposure and HLA in healthy donors. At the level of the study: Later, an analysis reported that the 95 to 150 validation repertoires had used the same platform as the roughly 650 first-cohort repertoires. General study results and limits: Listed as cytomegalovirus-associated were 150 to 200 TCR beta chains. Most TCR sequences showed up rarely, but some public TCRs showed up in many donors. Reports indicated that the classifier achieved high specificity and sensitivity in diagnosing cytomegalovirus status.

A remark on this clone: Antigen unknown.

Assay used: immunoSEQ multiplex PCR; TCRdb lists only in-frame clones, some missing. This sample carries about 330,000 clones, about 85% of them seen once, and the ten largest clones take over 1%. Material for sequencing was PBMCs. The TCR comes from a woman in her twenties or thirties in good health and CMV-seropositive.

The CDR3, as DNA: TGTGCCAGCAGTGCCTCCGGGACAGCGGATTACGAGCAGTACTTC. Protein: CASSASGTADYEQYF. The genes are TRBV25-1 and TRBJ2-7; 7 nucleotides match TRBD1. Trimming took 4 bases from V and 4 from J; bases not matched to a gene: 10. Germline CDR1 reads MGHDK; CDR2 reads SYGVNS. The CDR3 sequence is 15 residues long.